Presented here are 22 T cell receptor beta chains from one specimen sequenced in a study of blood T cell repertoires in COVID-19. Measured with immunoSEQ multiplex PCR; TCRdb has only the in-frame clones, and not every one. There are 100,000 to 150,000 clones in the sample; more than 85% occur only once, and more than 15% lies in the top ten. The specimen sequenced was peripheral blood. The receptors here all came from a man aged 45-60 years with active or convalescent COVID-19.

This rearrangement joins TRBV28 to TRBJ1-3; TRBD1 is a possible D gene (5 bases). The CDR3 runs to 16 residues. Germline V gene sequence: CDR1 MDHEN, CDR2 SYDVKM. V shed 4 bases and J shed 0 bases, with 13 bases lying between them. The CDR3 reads CASSWGGPSSGNTIYF. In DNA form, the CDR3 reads TGTGCCAGCAGTTGGGGGGGTCCCAGCTCTGGAAACACCATATATTTT.

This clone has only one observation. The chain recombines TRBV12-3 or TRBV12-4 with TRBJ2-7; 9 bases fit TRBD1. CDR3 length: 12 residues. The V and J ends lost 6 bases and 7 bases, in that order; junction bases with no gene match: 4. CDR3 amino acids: CASRQGAGEQYF. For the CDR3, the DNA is TGTGCCAGCAGACAGGGGGCAGGGGAGCAGTACTTC.

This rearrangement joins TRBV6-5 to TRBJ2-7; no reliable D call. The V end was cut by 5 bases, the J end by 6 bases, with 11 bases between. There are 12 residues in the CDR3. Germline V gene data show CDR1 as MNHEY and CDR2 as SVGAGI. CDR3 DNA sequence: TGTGCCAGCAGTCCTTCAGGCTTCGAGCAGTACTTC. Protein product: CASSPSGFEQYF.

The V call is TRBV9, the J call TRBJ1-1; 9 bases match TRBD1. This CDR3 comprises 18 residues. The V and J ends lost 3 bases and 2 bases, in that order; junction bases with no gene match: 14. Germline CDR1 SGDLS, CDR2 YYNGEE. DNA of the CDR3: TGTGCCAGCAGCGACGGGACAGGGCTTTTCGGGGGTAACACTGAAGCTTTCTTT. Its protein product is CASSDGTGLFGGNTEAFF.

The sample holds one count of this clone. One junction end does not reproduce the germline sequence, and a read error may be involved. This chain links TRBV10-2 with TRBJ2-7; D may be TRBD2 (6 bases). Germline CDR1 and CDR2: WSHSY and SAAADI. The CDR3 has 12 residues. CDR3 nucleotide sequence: TGCGCCACCAGTGCGTCCGCGGGAGAGCAGTACTTC. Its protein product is CATSASAGEQYF.

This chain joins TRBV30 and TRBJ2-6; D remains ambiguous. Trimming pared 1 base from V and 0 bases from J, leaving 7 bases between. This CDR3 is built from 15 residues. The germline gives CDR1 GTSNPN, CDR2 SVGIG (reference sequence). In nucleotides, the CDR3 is TGTGCCTGGAGTGCTGACAACTCTGGGGCCAACGTCCTGACTTTC. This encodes CAWSADNSGANVLTF.

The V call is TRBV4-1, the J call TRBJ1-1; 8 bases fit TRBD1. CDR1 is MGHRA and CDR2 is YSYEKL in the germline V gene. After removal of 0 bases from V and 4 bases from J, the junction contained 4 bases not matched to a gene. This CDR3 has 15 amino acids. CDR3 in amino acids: CASSQDRGPITEAFF. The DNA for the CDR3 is TGCGCCAGCAGCCAAGACAGGGGGCCCATCACTGAAGCTTTCTTT.

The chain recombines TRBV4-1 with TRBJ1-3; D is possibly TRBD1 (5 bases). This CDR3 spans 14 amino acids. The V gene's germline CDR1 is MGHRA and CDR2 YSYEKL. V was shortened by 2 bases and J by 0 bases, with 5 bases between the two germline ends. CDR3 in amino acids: CASSQQGSGNTIYF. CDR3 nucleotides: TGCGCCAGCAGCCAACAGGGCTCTGGAAACACCATATATTTT.

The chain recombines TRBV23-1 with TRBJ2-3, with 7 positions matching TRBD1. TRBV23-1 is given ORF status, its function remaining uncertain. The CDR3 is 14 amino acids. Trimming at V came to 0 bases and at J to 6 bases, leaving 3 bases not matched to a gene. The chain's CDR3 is CASSQSIRGDTQYF. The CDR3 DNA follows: TGCGCCAGCAGTCAATCGATCAGGGGGGATACGCAGTATTTT.

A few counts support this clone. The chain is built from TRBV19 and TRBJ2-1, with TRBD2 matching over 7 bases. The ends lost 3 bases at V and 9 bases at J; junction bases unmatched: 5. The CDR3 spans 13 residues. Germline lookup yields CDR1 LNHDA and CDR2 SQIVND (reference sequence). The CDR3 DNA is TGTGCCAGTAGTATTGGGGGAGGGATTGAGCAGTTCTTC. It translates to CASSIGGGIEQFF. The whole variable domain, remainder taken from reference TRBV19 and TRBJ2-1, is DGGITQSPKYLFRKEGQNVTLSCEQNLNHDAMYWYRQDPGQGLRLIYYSQIVNDFQKGDIAEGYSVSREKKESFPLTVTSAQKNPTAFYLCASSIGGGIEQFFGPGTRLTVL.

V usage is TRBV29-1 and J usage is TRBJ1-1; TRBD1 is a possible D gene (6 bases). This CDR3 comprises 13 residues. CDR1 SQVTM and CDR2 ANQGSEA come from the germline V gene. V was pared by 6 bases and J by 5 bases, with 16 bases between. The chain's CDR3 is CSVDTGPLTEAFF. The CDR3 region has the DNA TGCAGCGTGGACACAGGGCCCCTGACTGAAGCTTTCTTT.

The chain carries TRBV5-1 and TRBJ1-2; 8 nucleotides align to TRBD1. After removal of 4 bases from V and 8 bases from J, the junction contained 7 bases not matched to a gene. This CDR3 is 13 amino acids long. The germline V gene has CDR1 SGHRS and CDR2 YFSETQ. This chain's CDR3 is CASSKGTGGGYTF. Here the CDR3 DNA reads TGCGCCAGCAGCAAAGGGACAGGCGGGGGCTACACCTTC.

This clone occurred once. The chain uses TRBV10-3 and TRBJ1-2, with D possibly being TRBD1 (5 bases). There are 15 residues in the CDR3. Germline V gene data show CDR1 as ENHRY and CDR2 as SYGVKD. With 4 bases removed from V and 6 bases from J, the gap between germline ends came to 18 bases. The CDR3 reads CAISVGAATFDGYTF. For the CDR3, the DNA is TGTGCCATCAGTGTTGGGGCAGCCACGTTCGATGGCTACACCTTC.

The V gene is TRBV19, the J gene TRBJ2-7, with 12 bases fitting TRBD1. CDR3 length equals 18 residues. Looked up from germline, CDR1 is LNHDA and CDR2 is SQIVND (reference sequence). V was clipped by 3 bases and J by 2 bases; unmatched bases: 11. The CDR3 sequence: CASSIAGTGGAITYEQYF. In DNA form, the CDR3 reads TGTGCCAGTAGTATCGCTGGGACAGGGGGCGCGATCACCTACGAGCAGTACTTC.

In DNA form, the CDR3 reads TGTGCCAGCAGCGTACTGACAGGTGGGAATTCACCCCTCCACTTT. Its protein is CASSVLTGGNSPLHF. This rearrangement joins TRBV9 to TRBJ1-6, with D possibly TRBD1 on 6 matching bases. This CDR3 has 15 amino acids. Between the trimmed V and J ends, which lost 1 base and 7 bases, there was a span of 12 bases. Per the germline V gene, CDR1 is SGDLS and CDR2 is YYNGEE.

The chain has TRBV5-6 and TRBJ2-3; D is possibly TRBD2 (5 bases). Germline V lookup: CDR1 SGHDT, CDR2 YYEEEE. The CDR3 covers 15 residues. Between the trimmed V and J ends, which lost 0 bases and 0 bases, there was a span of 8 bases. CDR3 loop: CASSLGLASTDTQYF. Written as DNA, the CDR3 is TGTGCCAGCAGCTTGGGGCTAGCTAGCACAGATACGCAGTATTTT.

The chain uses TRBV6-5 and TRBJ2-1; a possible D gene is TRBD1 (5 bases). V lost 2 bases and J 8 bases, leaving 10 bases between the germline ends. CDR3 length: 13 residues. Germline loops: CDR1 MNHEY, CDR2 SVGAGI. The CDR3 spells CASSYIAGHEQFF. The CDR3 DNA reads TGTGCCAGCAGTTACATTGCAGGGCATGAGCAGTTCTTC.

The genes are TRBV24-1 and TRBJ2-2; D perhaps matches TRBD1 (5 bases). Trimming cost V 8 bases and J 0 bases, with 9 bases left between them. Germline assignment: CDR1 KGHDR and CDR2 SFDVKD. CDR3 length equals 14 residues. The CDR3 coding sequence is TGTGCCACCACAGGACATACGAACACCGGGGAGCTGTTTTTT. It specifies CATTGHTNTGELFF.

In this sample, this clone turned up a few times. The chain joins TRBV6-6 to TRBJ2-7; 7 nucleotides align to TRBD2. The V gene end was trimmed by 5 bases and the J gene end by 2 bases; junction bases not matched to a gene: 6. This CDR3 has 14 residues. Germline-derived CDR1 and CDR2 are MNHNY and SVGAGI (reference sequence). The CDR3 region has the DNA TGTGCCAGCAGTGTCGGCCGGGGGGCCTACGAGCAGTACTTC. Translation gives CASSVGRGAYEQYF.

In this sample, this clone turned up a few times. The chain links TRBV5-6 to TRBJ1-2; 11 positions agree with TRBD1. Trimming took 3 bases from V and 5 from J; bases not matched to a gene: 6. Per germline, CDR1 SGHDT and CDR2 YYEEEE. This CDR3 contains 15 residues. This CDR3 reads CASSSTGTGGYGYTF. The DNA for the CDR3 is TGTGCCAGCAGCTCCACCGGGACAGGGGGTTATGGCTACACCTTC.

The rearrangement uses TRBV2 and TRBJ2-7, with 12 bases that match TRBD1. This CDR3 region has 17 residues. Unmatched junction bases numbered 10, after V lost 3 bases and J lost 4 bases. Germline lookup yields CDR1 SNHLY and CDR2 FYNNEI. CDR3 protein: CASSDSVLGQGAYEQYF. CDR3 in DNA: TGTGCCAGCAGTGATTCTGTTCTGGGACAGGGGGCTTACGAGCAGTACTTC.

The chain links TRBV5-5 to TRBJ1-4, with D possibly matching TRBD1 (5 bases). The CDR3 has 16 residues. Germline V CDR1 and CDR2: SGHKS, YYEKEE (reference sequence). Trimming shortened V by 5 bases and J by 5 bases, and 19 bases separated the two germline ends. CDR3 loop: CASRAWRSGGNEKLFF. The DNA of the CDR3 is TGTGCCAGCAGAGCTTGGCGTTCCGGGGGGAATGAAAAACTGTTTTTT.